One and the same sample provided the 7 T cell receptor beta chains below, sequenced in a study of graft-versus-host responses after intestinal transplantation. Measured with immunoSEQ multiplex PCR; TCRdb has only the in-frame clones, and not every one. In the table there are fewer than 100,000 clones, about 84% of which are singletons. Specimen: PBMCs, collected 255 days after intestinal transplant. Source of these receptors: a human patient who received an intestinal transplant, so some T cells may come from the graft donor.

CDR3 residues: CASSFQGEARVSAYEQYF. CDR3 DNA sequence: TGTGCCAGCAGCTTTCAAGGGGAGGCCCGGGTGTCGGCTTACGAGCAGTACTTC. V usage is TRBV4-2 and J usage is TRBJ2-7, with D tentatively TRBD2 (6 bases). From germline, CDR1 is LGHNA and CDR2 YNFKEQ. CDR3 length equals 18 residues. V dropped 5 bases and J dropped 4 bases, with 27 bases sitting between them.

This sequence joins TRBV30 and TRBJ1-6, with TRBD1 identical over 8 bases. Germline V gives CDR1 GTSNPN, CDR2 SVGIG (reference sequence). Trimming cost V 2 bases and J 7 bases; bases outside gene matches: 7. The CDR3 has 15 amino acids. The CDR3 nucleotides read TGTGCCTGGAGTCCTCTCGGACAGGGAAATTCACCCCTCCACTTT. Encoded protein: CAWSPLGQGNSPLHF.

CDR3 nucleotides: TGTGCCAGCAGCGTAGGTGGTAGCGGGGGGAGTAACATTCAGTACTTC. It encodes CASSVGGSGGSNIQYF. The V call is TRBV9, the J call TRBJ2-4, with 10 bases identical to TRBD2. The CDR3 has 16 amino acids. Trimming at V came to 0 bases and at J to 7 bases, leaving 7 bases not matched to a gene. Germline V gene data show CDR1 as SGDLS and CDR2 as YYNGEE.

This clone was recorded once. Other DNA sequences within the sample encode an identical CDR3. In DNA form, the CDR3 reads TGTGCCAGCAGCGCAGGGACCTCGGGTTACAATGAGCAGTTCTTC. Residues: CASSAGTSGYNEQFF. The chain has TRBV9 and TRBJ2-1; D may correspond to TRBD1 or TRBD2 (5 bases each). Trimming cost V 3 bases and J 4 bases, with 14 bases left between them. CDR3 size: 15 residues. Germline V gene data show CDR1 as SGDLS and CDR2 as YYNGEE.

This clone was counted only a few times. The rearrangement uses TRBV28 and TRBJ2-7; the D gene is possibly TRBD1 (5 bases). This CDR3 spans 13 amino acids. Per the germline V gene, CDR1 is MDHEN and CDR2 is SYDVKM. V was clipped by 3 bases and J by 7 bases, with 13 bases between them. The CDR3 loop is CASSLSQNREQYF. The CDR3 nucleotides are TGTGCCAGCAGTTTGAGCCAAAACAGGGAGCAGTACTTC.

The rearrangement links TRBV7-2 to TRBJ2-7, with TRBD2 identical over 12 bases. V lost 4 bases and J lost 6; bases outside the gene matches: 13. The CDR3 runs 17 residues. Germline lookup yields CDR1 SGHTA and CDR2 FQGNSA. CDR3 in DNA: TGTGCCAGCAGCTCCGGAACTAGCGGGGGGACTTGGGGCGAGCAGTACTTC. It translates to CASSSGTSGGTWGEQYF. Based on the CDR3 plus reference TRBV7-2 and TRBJ2-7, the full variable domain is GAGVSQSPSNKVTEKGKDVELRCDPISGHTALYWYRQSLGQGLEFLIYFQGNSAPDKSGLPSDRFSAERTGGSVSTLTIQRTQQEDSAVYLCASSSGTSGGTWGEQYFGPGTRLTVT.

The chain employs TRBV7-9 and TRBJ2-1; no clear D gene. The CDR3 sequence is 11 residues long. The V end was cut by 4 bases, the J end by 15 bases, with 13 bases between. Per germline, CDR1 SEHNR and CDR2 FQNEAQ (reference sequence). CDR3 in DNA: TGTGCCAGCAGCTCAACTGAGAGCATGTTCTTC. Translated: CASSSTESMFF.